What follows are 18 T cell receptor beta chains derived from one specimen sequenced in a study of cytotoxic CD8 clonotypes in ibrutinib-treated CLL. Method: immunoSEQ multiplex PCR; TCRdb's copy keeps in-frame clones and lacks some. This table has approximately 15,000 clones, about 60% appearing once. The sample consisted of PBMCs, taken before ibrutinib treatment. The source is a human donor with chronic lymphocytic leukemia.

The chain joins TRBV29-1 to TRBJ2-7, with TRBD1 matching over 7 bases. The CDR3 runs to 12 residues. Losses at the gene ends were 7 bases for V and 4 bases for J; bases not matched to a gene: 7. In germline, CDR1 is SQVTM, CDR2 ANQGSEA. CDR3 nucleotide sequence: TGCAGCGCCCACACAGGGGATTACGAGCAGTACTTC. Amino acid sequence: CSAHTGDYEQYF.

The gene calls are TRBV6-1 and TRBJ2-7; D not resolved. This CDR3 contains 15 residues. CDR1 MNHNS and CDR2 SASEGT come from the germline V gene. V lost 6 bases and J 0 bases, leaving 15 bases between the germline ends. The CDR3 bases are TGTGCCAGCAGGGCTCCTCTAGGTTCCTCCTACGAGCAGTACTTC. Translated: CASRAPLGSSYEQYF.

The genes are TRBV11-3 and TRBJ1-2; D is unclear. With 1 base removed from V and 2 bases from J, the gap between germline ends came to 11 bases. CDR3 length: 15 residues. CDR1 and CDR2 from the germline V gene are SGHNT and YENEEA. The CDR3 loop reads CASSLAHRANYGYTF. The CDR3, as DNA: TGTGCCAGCAGCTTAGCCCACAGAGCCAACTATGGCTACACCTTC.

The CDR3 is CASRGQGSEVQYF. The CDR3 region has the DNA TGTGCCAGCAGGGGACAGGGGTCGGAGGTTCAGTACTTC. The chain links TRBV6-5 to TRBJ2-4; 10 nucleotides line up with TRBD1. V lost 6 bases, J lost 11 bases, and 7 bases stayed unmatched. This CDR3 spans 13 amino acids. The germline CDR1 and CDR2 sequences are MNHEY and SVGAGI.

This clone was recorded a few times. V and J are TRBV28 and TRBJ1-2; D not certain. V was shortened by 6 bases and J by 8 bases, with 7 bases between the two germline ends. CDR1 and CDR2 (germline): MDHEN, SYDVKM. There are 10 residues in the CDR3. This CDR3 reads CASRLGGYTF. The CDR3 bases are TGTGCCAGCAGACTAGGAGGCTACACCTTC.

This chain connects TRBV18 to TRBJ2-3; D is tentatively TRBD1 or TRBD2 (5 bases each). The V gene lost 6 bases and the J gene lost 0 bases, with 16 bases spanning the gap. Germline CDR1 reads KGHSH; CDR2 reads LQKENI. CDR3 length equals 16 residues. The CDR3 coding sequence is TGTGCCAGCTCCCCCCAAGGGACGACTAGCACAGATACGCAGTATTTT. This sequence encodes CASSPQGTTSTDTQYF. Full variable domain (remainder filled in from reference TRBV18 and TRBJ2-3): NAGVMQNPRHLVRRRGQEARLRCSPMKGHSHVYWYRQLPEEGLKFMVYLQKENIIDESGMPKERFSAEFPKEGPSILRIQQVVRGDSAAYFCASSPQGTTSTDTQYFGPGTRLTVL.

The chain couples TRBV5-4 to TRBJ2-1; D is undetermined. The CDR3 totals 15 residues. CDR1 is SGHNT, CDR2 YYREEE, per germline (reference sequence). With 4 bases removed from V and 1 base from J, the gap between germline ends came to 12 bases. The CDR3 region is CASSPTPRSYNEQFF. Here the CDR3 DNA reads TGTGCCAGCAGCCCGACACCGAGATCCTACAATGAGCAGTTCTTC. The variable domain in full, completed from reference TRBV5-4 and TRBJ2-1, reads ETGVTQSPTHLIKTRGQQVTLRCSSQSGHNTVSWYQQALGQGPQFIFQYYREEENGRGNFPPRFSGLQFPNYSSELNVNALELDDSALYLCASSPTPRSYNEQFFGPGTRLTVL.

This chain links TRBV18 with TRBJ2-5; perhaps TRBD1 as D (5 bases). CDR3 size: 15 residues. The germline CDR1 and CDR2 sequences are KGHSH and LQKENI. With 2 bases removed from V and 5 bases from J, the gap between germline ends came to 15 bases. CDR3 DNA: TGTGCCAGCTCACCAAAAGGGGTTGTAGGCGAGACCCAGTACTTC. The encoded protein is CASSPKGVVGETQYF.

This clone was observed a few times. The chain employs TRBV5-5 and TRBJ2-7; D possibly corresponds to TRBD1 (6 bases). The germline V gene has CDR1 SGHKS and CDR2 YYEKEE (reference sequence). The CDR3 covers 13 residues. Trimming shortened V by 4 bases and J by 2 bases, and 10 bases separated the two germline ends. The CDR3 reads CASSPEGAYEQYV. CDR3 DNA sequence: TGTGCCAGCAGCCCTGAGGGGGCCTACGAGCAGTACGTC.

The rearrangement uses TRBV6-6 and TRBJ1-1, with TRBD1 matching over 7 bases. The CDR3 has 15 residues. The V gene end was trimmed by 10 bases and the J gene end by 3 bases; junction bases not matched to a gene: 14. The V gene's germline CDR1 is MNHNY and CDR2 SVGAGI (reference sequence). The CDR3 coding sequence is TGTGCCACTGGAGGGGAGGGGGCTGGGTACACTGAAGCTTTCTTT. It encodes CATGGEGAGYTEAFF.

This CDR3 is CARAGGKANQPQHF. The CDR3 DNA sequence: TGCGCCAGGGCAGGGGGGAAGGCCAATCAGCCCCAGCATTTT. The V call is TRBV5-1, the J call TRBJ1-5, with TRBD1 matching 7 bases. Unmatched junction bases numbered 8, after V lost 8 bases and J lost 3 bases. Germline loops: CDR1 SGHRS, CDR2 YFSETQ. The CDR3 has 14 amino acids.

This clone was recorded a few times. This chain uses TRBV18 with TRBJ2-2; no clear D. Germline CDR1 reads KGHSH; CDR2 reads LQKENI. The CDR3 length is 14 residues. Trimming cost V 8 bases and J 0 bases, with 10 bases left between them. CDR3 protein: CASQKPSNTGELFF. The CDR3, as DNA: TGTGCCAGCCAGAAACCATCGAACACCGGGGAGCTGTTTTTT.

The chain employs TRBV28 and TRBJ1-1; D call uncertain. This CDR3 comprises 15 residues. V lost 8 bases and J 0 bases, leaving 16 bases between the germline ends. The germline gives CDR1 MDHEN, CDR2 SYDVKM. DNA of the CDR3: TGTGCCAGCTATCCGTCGGTAGGGATGAACACTGAAGCTTTCTTT. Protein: CASYPSVGMNTEAFF.

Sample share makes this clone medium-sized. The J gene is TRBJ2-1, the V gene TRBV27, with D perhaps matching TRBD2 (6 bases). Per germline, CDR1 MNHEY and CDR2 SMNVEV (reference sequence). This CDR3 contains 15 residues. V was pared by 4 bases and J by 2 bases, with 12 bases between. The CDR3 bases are TGTGCCAGCAGTTCAAACGGGAGCCCCTACAATGAGCAGTTCTTC. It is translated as CASSSNGSPYNEQFF.

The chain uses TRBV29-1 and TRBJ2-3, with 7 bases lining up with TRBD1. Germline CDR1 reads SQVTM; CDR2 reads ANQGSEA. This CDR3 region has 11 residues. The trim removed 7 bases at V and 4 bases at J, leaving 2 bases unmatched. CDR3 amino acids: CSGQGADTQYF. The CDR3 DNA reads TGCAGCGGCCAGGGGGCAGATACGCAGTATTTT.

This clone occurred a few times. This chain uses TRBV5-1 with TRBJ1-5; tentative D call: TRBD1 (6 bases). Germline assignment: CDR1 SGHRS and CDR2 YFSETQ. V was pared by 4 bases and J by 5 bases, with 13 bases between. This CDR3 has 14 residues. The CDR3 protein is CASSPGQPHQPQHF. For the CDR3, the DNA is TGCGCCAGCAGCCCCGGACAGCCACATCAGCCCCAGCATTTT.

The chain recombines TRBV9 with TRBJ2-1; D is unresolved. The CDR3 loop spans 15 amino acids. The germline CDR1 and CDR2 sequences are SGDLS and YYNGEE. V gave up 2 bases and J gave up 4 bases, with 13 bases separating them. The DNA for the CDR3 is TGTGCCAGCAGCGTTGGGTTGGAGCAATACAATGAGCAGTTCTTC. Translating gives CASSVGLEQYNEQFF. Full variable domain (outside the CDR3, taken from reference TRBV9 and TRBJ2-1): DSGVTQTPKHLITATGQRVTLRCSPRSGDLSVYWYQQSLDQGLQFLIQYYNGEERAKGNILERFSAQQFPDLHSELNLSSLELGDSALYFCASSVGLEQYNEQFFGPGTRLTVL.

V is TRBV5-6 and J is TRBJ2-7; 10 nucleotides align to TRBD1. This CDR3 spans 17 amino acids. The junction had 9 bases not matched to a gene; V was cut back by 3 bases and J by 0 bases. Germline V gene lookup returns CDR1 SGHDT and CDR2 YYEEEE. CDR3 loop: CASSSIGTGVASYEQYV. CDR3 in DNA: TGTGCCAGCAGCTCAATAGGGACAGGGGTGGCCTCCTACGAGCAGTACGTC.